This T cell receptor beta chain stems from a study of blood T cells in healthy people across ages. CDR3 length equals 18 residues. CDR1 MNHEY and CDR2 SMNVEV come from the germline V gene (reference sequence). The V and J ends lost 0 bases and 2 bases, in that order; junction bases with no gene match: 8. Per-sample PBMC isolation yielded at least 6.5 million cells. Together with a sample-barcoded 5' primer, a J-beta primer mix was included in a second PCR lasting 7 to 11 cycles. TCRdb redid the calling of the 5' RACE reads with MiXCR, one entry per CDR3 protein. Here the sample spans about 900,000 distinct CDR3 sequences, around 48% being singletons.

The clonotype comes from a man aged 25-45 years in good health. V gene TRBV27 combines with J gene TRBJ2-1; 9 bases match TRBD2. Material: blood. DNA for the CDR3: TGTGCCAGCAGTTTATCGTCGGCGGGAGGGTGGGCCTACAATGAGCAGTTCTTC. Protein product: CASSLSSAGGWAYNEQFF.